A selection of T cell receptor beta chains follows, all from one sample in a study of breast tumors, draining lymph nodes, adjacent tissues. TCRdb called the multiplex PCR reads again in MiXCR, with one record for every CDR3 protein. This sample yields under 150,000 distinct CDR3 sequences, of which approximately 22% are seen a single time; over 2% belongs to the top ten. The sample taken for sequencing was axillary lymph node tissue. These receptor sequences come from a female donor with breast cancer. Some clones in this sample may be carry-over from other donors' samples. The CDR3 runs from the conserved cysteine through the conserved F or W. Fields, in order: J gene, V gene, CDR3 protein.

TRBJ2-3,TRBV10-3,CAISESTSGSLTQYF
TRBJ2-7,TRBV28,CASSERGFGDYEQYF
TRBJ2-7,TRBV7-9,CASSSTSAGFSYEQYF
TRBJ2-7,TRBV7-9,CASSSTYEQYF
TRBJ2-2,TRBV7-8,CASSLGAGGMNTGELFF
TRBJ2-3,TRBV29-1,CSVRGGGQSSTDTQYF
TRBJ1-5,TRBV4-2,CASSQDQAVNQPQHF
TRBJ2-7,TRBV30,CAWSAADRGFTKQYF
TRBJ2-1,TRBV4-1,CASGGTSGLNEQFF
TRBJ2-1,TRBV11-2,CASSLRPSGRGYNEQFF
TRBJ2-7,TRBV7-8,CASSLSGQGRAEQYF
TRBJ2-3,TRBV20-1,CSASPHSEYTDTQYF
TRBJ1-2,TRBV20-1,CSADFGARGRSGYTF
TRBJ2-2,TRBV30,CAWIRRGQGLFPRGSGELFF
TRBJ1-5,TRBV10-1,CASSDTADQPQHF
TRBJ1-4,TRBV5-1,CASSLGDRLDNEKLFF
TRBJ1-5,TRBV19,CASSIPPRESNRPQHF
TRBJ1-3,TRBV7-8,CASSLSDRSGNTIYF
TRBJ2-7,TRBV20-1,CSAPIWDRGSHEQYF
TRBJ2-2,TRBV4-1,CASTPGANTGELFF
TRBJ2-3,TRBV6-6,CASRALAGGADTQYF
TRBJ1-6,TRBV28,CASSLGTGGPYNSPLHF
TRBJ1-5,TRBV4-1,CASSQWDRNQPQHF
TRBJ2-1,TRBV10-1,CASRGGAPNYYNEQFF
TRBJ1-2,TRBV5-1,CASFPGGQNYGYTF
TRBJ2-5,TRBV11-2,CASSWDTAGGGTQYF
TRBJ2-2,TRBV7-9,CASVWGDSGTGELFF
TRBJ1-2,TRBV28,CASTATGGFYGYTF